These 22 T cell receptor beta chains originate from one sample sequenced in a study of identical twins. TCRdb itself ran the 5' RACE reads through MiXCR, one entry per CDR3 protein. The data show around 470,000 distinct CDR3 sequences, 11% to 15% seen once. A further study also used this sample, focusing on yellow fever vaccine responses in identical twins.

Sample: CD4+ T cells sorted from blood. Every receptor here comes from a young woman in good health.

There are a few counts of this clonotype. The chain carries TRBV7-9 and TRBJ2-3; D is uncertain. Trimming took 5 bases from V and 3 from J, leaving 12 bases between them. The CDR3 is made up of 14 amino acids. Germline lookup yields CDR1 SEHNR and CDR2 FQNEAQ (reference sequence). The CDR3 sequence: CASSVGRRTDTQYF. CDR3 DNA sequence: TGTGCCAGCAGCGTGGGTAGACGGACAGATACGCAGTATTTT.

This clonotype was seen at least ten times. This chain joins TRBV5-1 and TRBJ2-5, with 10 bases matching TRBD1. Germline CDR1 reads SGHRS; CDR2 reads YFSETQ. V was clipped by 3 bases and J by 5 bases; unmatched bases: 4. The CDR3 spans 14 residues. CDR3 coding DNA: TGCGCCAGCAGCTCCAGGACAGGGGGGGAGACCCAGTACTTC. This codes for CASSSRTGGETQYF.

This clonotype was found a few times. The gene calls are TRBV5-1 and TRBJ2-5, with a tentative D call TRBD2 (6 bases). The V end lost 4 bases, the J end lost 4 bases, and 11 bases lay between the germline ends. Germline assignment: CDR1 SGHRS and CDR2 YFSETQ. The CDR3 is 13 amino acids. The CDR3 is CASSGVEGETQYF. CDR3 bases: TGCGCCAGCAGCGGGGTGGAGGGAGAGACCCAGTACTTC.

In this sample, this clonotype turned up many times. The V and J genes are TRBV29-1 and TRBJ2-2; 9 nucleotides agree with TRBD2. CDR1 is SQVTM, CDR2 ANQGSEA, per germline. V lost 4 bases, J lost 7 bases, and 10 bases stayed unmatched. There are 15 residues in the CDR3. The chain's CDR3 is CSVVVASGKIGELFF. CDR3 coding DNA: TGCAGCGTTGTGGTGGCTAGCGGGAAAATCGGGGAGCTGTTTTTT.

V usage is TRBV4-3 and J usage is TRBJ2-2; D perhaps matches TRBD1 (6 bases). Between the trimmed V and J ends, which lost 7 bases and 5 bases, there was a span of 20 bases. Germline V CDR1 and CDR2: LGHNA, YSLEER. The CDR3 loop spans 16 amino acids. CDR3 nucleotide sequence: TGCGCCAGCACCGCAATACTACTACAGGGAACCGGGGAGCTGTTTTTT. Its translation is CASTAILLQGTGELFF.

The table lists this clonotype with a count of one. V usage is TRBV12-3 or TRBV12-4 and J usage is TRBJ2-4; 11 bases map to TRBD1. The V gene end was trimmed by 5 bases and the J gene end by 2 bases; junction bases not matched to a gene: 8. The CDR3 length is 17 residues. The CDR3 protein is CASSDGQGAISKNIQYF. DNA for the CDR3: TGTGCCAGCAGTGACGGACAGGGGGCGATTTCCAAAAACATTCAGTACTTC.

This chain joins TRBV5-5 and TRBJ2-2; 10 positions agree with TRBD2. CDR1 and CDR2 (germline): SGHKS, YYEKEE (reference sequence). J gave up 7 bases and V 2 bases, and 5 bases lay outside the gene matches. There are 15 residues in the CDR3. CDR3 nucleotides: TGTGCCAGCAGCTTTTTCACTAGCGGGATCGGGGAGCTGTTTTTT. It yields the protein CASSFFTSGIGELFF.

There are many counts of this clonotype. The CDR3 protein is CASSLEASLYNSPLHF. For the CDR3, the DNA is TGTGCCAGCAGCTTGGAAGCGTCCTTATATAATTCACCCCTCCACTTT. The chain carries TRBV5-5 and TRBJ1-6; D call uncertain. CDR3 length: 16 amino acids. In germline, CDR1 is SGHKS, CDR2 YYEKEE (reference sequence). Deletions cut 0 bases from V and 4 bases from J, with 11 bases between.

The chain is built from TRBV5-6 and TRBJ2-2; 7 positions agree with TRBD1. CDR3 length equals 15 residues. J was trimmed by 0 bases and V by 5 bases; bases with no gene match: 4. Germline V gene data show CDR1 as SGHDT and CDR2 as YYEEEE. The CDR3 spells CASSDRVTNTGELFF. The CDR3 DNA follows: TGTGCCAGCAGTGACAGGGTGACGAACACCGGGGAGCTGTTTTTT.

This clonotype appeared many times. V is TRBV29-1 and J is TRBJ2-7; D assignment may be TRBD1 or TRBD2 (8 bases each). CDR3 size: 14 residues. Germline loops: CDR1 SQVTM, CDR2 ANQGSEA. The V end was cut by 8 bases, the J end by 3 bases, with 20 bases between. In DNA form, the CDR3 reads TGCAGCCGCGCCGGGAGGGACAGGCACTACGAGCAGTACTTC. It specifies CSRAGRDRHYEQYF.

A few counts support this clonotype. The rearrangement uses TRBV27 and TRBJ2-3, with 12 bases that match TRBD2. CDR1 is MNHEY, CDR2 SMNVEV, per germline (reference sequence). Unmatched junction bases numbered 6, after V lost 10 bases and J lost 4 bases. The CDR3 length is 14 residues. In nucleotides, the CDR3 is TGTGCCACCCGACTAGCGGGAGCTCCAGATACGCAGTATTTT. Translating gives CATRLAGAPDTQYF.

The rearrangement uses TRBV5-1 and TRBJ2-7, with TRBD2 matching over 10 bases. With V trimmed by 5 bases and J by 4 bases, 6 bases remained unmatched. Germline loops: CDR1 SGHRS, CDR2 YFSETQ. CDR3 length: 14 residues. This CDR3 is CASSGGTSVYEQYF. CDR3 coding DNA: TGCGCCAGCAGTGGCGGGACTAGCGTGTACGAGCAGTACTTC.

This clonotype has more than one count but fewer than ten. This chain joins TRBV4-2 and TRBJ2-5; 12 bases line up with TRBD2. Germline loops: CDR1 LGHNA, CDR2 YNFKEQ. With 0 bases clipped from V and 0 bases from J, the junction kept 8 bases outside the gene matches. CDR3 length: 19 residues. CDR3 loop: CASSQDVLAGGGYQETQYF. The CDR3, as DNA: TGTGCCAGCAGCCAAGATGTCCTAGCGGGAGGGGGGTACCAAGAGACCCAGTACTTC.

This sequence joins TRBV5-1 and TRBJ1-1; the D gene is possibly TRBD1 (6 bases). V lost 2 bases and J lost 4, with 36 bases in between. This CDR3 comprises 22 residues. Germline V lookup: CDR1 SGHRS, CDR2 YFSETQ. CDR3 in DNA: TGCGCCAGCAGCTTCCGGGCCTTGGAGAGTCAGGGGACGAATTCCTTGGGCACTGAAGCTTTCTTT. Amino acid sequence: CASSFRALESQGTNSLGTEAFF.

This chain joins TRBV4-3 and TRBJ2-5, with 9 positions matching TRBD2. This CDR3 has 16 residues. V gave up 0 bases and J gave up 1 base; unmatched junction bases: 3. Germline assignment: CDR1 LGHNA and CDR2 YSLEER. DNA of the CDR3: TGCGCCAGCAGCCAAGAGGCTAGCGGGATCCAAGAGACCCAGTACTTC. It specifies CASSQEASGIQETQYF.

This clonotype has only a few counts. CDR3 region: CASSPPGMGTEAFF. DNA for the CDR3: TGTGCCAGCAGCCCCCCGGGGATGGGAACTGAAGCTTTCTTT. V usage is TRBV9 and J usage is TRBJ1-1; D gene unclear. The V gene's germline CDR1 is SGDLS and CDR2 YYNGEE. CDR3 length: 14 amino acids. Trimming removed 4 bases at V and 5 bases at J, with 15 bases between. The complete variable domain, with remaining parts taken from reference TRBV9 and TRBJ1-1, reads DSGVTQTPKHLITATGQRVTLRCSPRSGDLSVYWYQQSLDQGLQFLIQYYNGEERAKGNILERFSAQQFPDLHSELNLSSLELGDSALYFCASSPPGMGTEAFFGQGTRLTVV.

The chain employs TRBV9 and TRBJ2-7; maybe TRBD2 (6 bases). Trimming removed 0 bases from V and 7 bases from J, with 14 bases in between. The CDR3 consists of 14 residues. Per germline, CDR1 SGDLS and CDR2 YYNGEE. The CDR3 region is CASSVDGGYTEQYF. CDR3 bases: TGTGCCAGCAGCGTAGACGGGGGTTACACAGAGCAGTACTTC.

This clonotype was seen a few times. The chain links TRBV18 to TRBJ2-7; 8 positions match TRBD2. The J segment lost 1 base and the V segment lost 8 bases, leaving 7 bases of the junction unmatched. The germline V gene encodes CDR1 KGHSH and CDR2 LQKENI. The CDR3 contains 14 residues. The DNA of the CDR3 is TGTGCCAGCAGCCCATCGGGGGGGTCCTACGAGCAGTACTTC. It yields the protein CASSPSGGSYEQYF. Variable domain in full (rest from reference TRBV18 and TRBJ2-7): NAGVMQNPRHLVRRRGQEARLRCSPMKGHSHVYWYRQLPEEGLKFMVYLQKENIIDESGMPKERFSAEFPKEGPSILRIQQVVRGDSAAYFCASSPSGGSYEQYFGPGTRLTVT.

J is TRBJ1-6 and V is TRBV30; D may be TRBD1 (5 bases). Trimming took off 5 bases at V and 10 bases at J, with 21 bases between the two ends. Germline lookup yields CDR1 GTSNPN and CDR2 SVGIG (reference sequence). The length of the CDR3 is 15 residues. CDR3 nucleotides: TGTGCCTGGGCGCCAGCCGGGACGATGCGCTCACCCCTCCACTTT. It specifies CAWAPAGTMRSPLHF.

The V and J genes are TRBV7-2 and TRBJ2-2; D is possibly TRBD1 (6 bases). The germline V and J ends were trimmed by 3 bases and 4 bases, with 9 bases remaining between them. The CDR3 has 14 residues. Per the germline V gene, CDR1 is SGHTA and CDR2 is FQGNSA. The CDR3 loop reads CASSFNRVTGELFF. Written as DNA, the CDR3 is TGTGCCAGCAGCTTTAACAGGGTCACCGGGGAGCTGTTTTTT.

This clonotype was counted ten times or more. The V gene is TRBV12-3 or TRBV12-4, the J gene TRBJ2-7; D is unclear. CDR3 length equals 13 residues. The V end was cut by 2 bases, the J end by 3 bases, with 8 bases between. CDR3 protein: CASSLTSSYEQYF. The CDR3 DNA follows: TGTGCCAGCAGTTTAACTTCCAGCTACGAGCAGTACTTC.

This clonotype turned up a few times. The chain joins TRBV3-1 to TRBJ2-7, with 7 bases identical to TRBD1. The CDR3 contains 13 residues. The J segment lost 9 bases and the V segment lost 1 base, leaving 6 bases of the junction unmatched. Germline V gives CDR1 LGHDT, CDR2 YNNKEL (reference sequence). The CDR3 reads CASSQVRGRGQYF. The DNA for the CDR3 is TGTGCCAGCAGCCAAGTAAGGGGGCGCGGGCAGTACTTC.